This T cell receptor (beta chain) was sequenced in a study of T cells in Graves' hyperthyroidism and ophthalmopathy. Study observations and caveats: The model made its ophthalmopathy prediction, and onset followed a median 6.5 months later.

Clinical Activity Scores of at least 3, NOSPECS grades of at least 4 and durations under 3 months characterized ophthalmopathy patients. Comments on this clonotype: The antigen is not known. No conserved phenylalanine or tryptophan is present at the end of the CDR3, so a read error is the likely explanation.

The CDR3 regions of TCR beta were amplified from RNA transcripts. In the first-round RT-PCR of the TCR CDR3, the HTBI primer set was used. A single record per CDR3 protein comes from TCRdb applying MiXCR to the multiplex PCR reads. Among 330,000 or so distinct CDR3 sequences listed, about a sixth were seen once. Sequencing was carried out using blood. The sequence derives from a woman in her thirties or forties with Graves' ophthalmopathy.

CDR3 bases: TGTGCCAGCAGCGGGGACAGGGGGCATGGCTACACCCTC. Residues: CASSGDRGHGYTL. The chain combines TRBV9 with TRBJ1-2; the match to TRBD1 covers 12 bases. J was trimmed by 6 bases and V by 3 bases; bases with no gene match: 0. Germline lookup yields CDR1 SGDLS and CDR2 YYNGEE. The CDR3 is 13 residues long.